A selection of T cell receptor beta chains follows, all from one sample in a study of OX40 agonist ivuxolimab in advanced cancers. Profiling relied on immunoSEQ multiplex PCR, and the TCRdb table lists in-frame clones only, not all of them. Of under 50,000 clones listed, about 90% are singletons. Sequencing was performed on CD4+ or CD8+ T cells sorted from blood, taken in a trial of the OX40 agonist ivuxolimab. The origin of the receptors is an adult with an advanced solid tumor such as melanoma, head and neck, liver or kidney cancer. The CDR3 runs from the conserved cysteine through the conserved F or W. A D gene is named only where the DNA matches it firmly. The listing skips clone size in some rows; elsewhere it reads once, few, many or a size class.

D: TRBD1
V: TRBV28
length: 16
J: TRBJ1-2
size: .
CDR3: CASSPPNLGQGEGYTF
DNA: TGTGCCAGCAGTCCGCCCAACCTCGGACAGGGGGAAGGCTACACCTTC

D: .
V: TRBV5-1
length: 15
J: TRBJ2-6
size: .
CDR3: CASSLLDSGANVLTF
DNA: TGCGCCAGCAGCTTGCTGGACTCTGGGGCCAACGTCCTGACTTTC

D: .
V: TRBV6-5
length: 13
J: TRBJ2-1
size: .
CDR3: CASSYVRQNEQFF
DNA: TGTGCCAGCAGTTACGTCCGGCAGAATGAGCAGTTCTTC

D: TRBD1
V: TRBV5-4
length: 13
J: TRBJ2-7
size: .
CDR3: CASSEGTAYEQYF
DNA: TGTGCCAGCAGCGAGGGGACAGCCTACGAGCAGTACTTC

D: TRBD1
V: TRBV4-1
length: 15
J: TRBJ1-2
size: .
CDR3: CASSHPTTGNYGYTF
DNA: TGCGCCAGCAGCCACCCAACGACAGGGAACTATGGCTACACCTTC

D: TRBD2
V: TRBV5-5
length: 17
J: TRBJ2-2
size: once
CDR3: CASSLRLAGKNTGELFF
DNA: TGTGCCAGCAGCCTACGACTAGCGGGAAAGAACACCGGGGAGCTGTTTTTT

D: TRBD1
V: TRBV7-9
length: 16
J: TRBJ2-7
size: .
CDR3: CASSYPGQPLSYEQYF
DNA: TGTGCCAGCAGCTACCCGGGACAGCCTTTATCCTACGAGCAGTACTTC

D: .
V: TRBV2
length: 15
J: TRBJ2-6
size: .
CDR3: CASTDRASGANVLTF
DNA: TGTGCCAGCACCGATAGGGCCTCTGGGGCCAACGTCCTGACTTTC

D: TRBD1
V: TRBV2
length: 14
J: TRBJ2-5
size: .
CDR3: CASSEQDRVGTQYF
DNA: TGTGCCAGCAGTGAACAGGACAGGGTTGGGACCCAGTACTTC

D: TRBD2
V: TRBV5-1
length: 16
J: TRBJ2-1
size: .
CDR3: CASSLVASGGYNEQFF
DNA: TGCGCCAGCAGCTTGGTCGCTAGCGGGGGTTACAATGAGCAGTTCTTC

D: .
V: TRBV19
length: 13
J: TRBJ1-5
size: .
CDR3: CASSGSGHQPQHF
DNA: TGTGCCAGTAGTGGATCGGGACACCAGCCCCAGCATTTT

D: .
V: TRBV4-1
length: 16
J: TRBJ1-1
size: .
CDR3: CASSQDWGGMNTEAFF
DNA: TGCGCCAGCAGCCAAGACTGGGGCGGGATGAACACTGAAGCTTTCTTT

D: .
V: TRBV4-1
length: 14
J: TRBJ2-5
size: .
CDR3: CASSQSGQKETQYF
DNA: TGCGCCAGCAGCCAGTCCGGACAGAAGGAGACCCAGTACTTC

D: TRBD1
V: TRBV9
length: 16
J: TRBJ2-7
size: .
CDR3: CASSTRDGQGYYEQYF
DNA: TGTGCCAGCAGCACCCGAGATGGACAGGGGTATTACGAGCAGTACTTC

D: .
V: TRBV19
length: 13
J: TRBJ2-5
size: .
CDR3: CASGGGAGETQYF
DNA: TGTGCCAGTGGGGGCGGGGCGGGAGAGACCCAGTACTTC

D: .
V: TRBV2
length: 14
J: TRBJ2-7
size: few
CDR3: CASYDPTPSYEQYF
DNA: TGTGCCAGCTATGACCCGACTCCGTCCTACGAGCAGTACTTC

D: .
V: TRBV27
length: 14
J: TRBJ2-2
size: many
CDR3: CASSPDINTGELFF
DNA: TGTGCCAGCAGTCCAGACATCAACACCGGGGAGCTGTTTTTT

D: .
V: TRBV30
length: 13
J: TRBJ1-1
size: once
CDR3: CAWSLGYSAEAFF
DNA: TGTGCCTGGAGCCTCGGTTATTCCGCTGAAGCTTTCTTT

D: .
V: TRBV6-6
length: 15
J: TRBJ2-7
size: .
CDR3: CASSSPSPTAYEQYF
DNA: TGTGCCAGCAGTTCCCCTAGCCCTACCGCCTACGAGCAGTACTTC

D: .
V: TRBV18
length: 17
J: TRBJ2-7
size: .
CDR3: CASSLLAMTGPSYEQYF
DNA: TGTGCCAGCTCACTACTTGCCATGACAGGACCCTCCTACGAGCAGTACTTC

D: .
V: TRBV18
length: 13
J: TRBJ2-3
size: once
CDR3: CASSPARTDTQYF
DNA: TGTGCCAGCTCACCAGCCCGCACAGATACGCAGTATTTT

D: TRBD2
V: TRBV27
length: 14
J: TRBJ2-4
size: .
CDR3: CASSQNRDYDIQYF
DNA: TGTGCCAGCAGTCAAAACCGGGACTATGACATTCAGTACTTC

D: TRBD2
V: TRBV6-6
length: 15
J: TRBJ2-3
size: .
CDR3: CASRGLAGGTDTQYF
DNA: TGTGCCAGCAGGGGACTAGCGGGGGGCACAGATACGCAGTATTTT

D: .
V: TRBV18
length: 16
J: TRBJ1-2
size: .
CDR3: CASSTTPRTSNYGYTF
DNA: TGTGCCAGCTCAACGACCCCCAGGACCTCTAACTATGGCTACACCTTC

D: .
V: TRBV11-1
length: 14
J: TRBJ1-2
size: .
CDR3: CASSLVGGYYGYTF
DNA: TGTGCCAGCAGCTTAGTAGGGGGGTACTATGGCTACACCTTC

D: .
V: TRBV10-1
length: 15
J: TRBJ2-7
size: .
CDR3: CASSESLVGTTEQYF
DNA: TGCGCCAGCAGTGAGTCGTTAGTAGGGACCACCGAGCAGTACTTC

D: .
V: TRBV11-2
length: 10
J: TRBJ1-1
size: .
CDR3: CAISTREAFF
DNA: TGTGCCATCTCAACTAGGGAAGCTTTCTTT

D: .
V: TRBV19
length: 15
J: TRBJ2-3
size: .
CDR3: CASSIFSPSTDTQYF
DNA: TGTGCCAGTAGTATATTCAGTCCGAGCACAGATACGCAGTATTTT

D: TRBD1
V: TRBV7-9
length: 16
J: TRBJ2-1
size: .
CDR3: CASSLQGVPQYDEQFF
DNA: TGTGCCAGCAGCTTGCAGGGGGTCCCCCAATATGATGAGCAGTTCTTC

D: TRBD2
V: TRBV2
length: 14
J: TRBJ2-3
size: .
CDR3: CASGLAGAGDTQYF
DNA: TGTGCCAGCGGACTAGCGGGAGCTGGTGATACGCAGTATTTT

D: .
V: TRBV2
length: 15
J: TRBJ2-3
size: .
CDR3: CASSGLGRGPDTQYF
DNA: TGTGCCAGCAGTGGACTAGGGAGAGGGCCAGATACGCAGTATTTT

D: TRBD2
V: TRBV7-8
length: 17
J: TRBJ2-3
size: .
CDR3: CASSLNAAGRATDTQYF
DNA: TGTGCCAGCAGCTTAAATGCAGCGGGGAGGGCGACAGATACGCAGTATTTT

D: .
V: TRBV9
length: 13
J: TRBJ2-3
size: .
CDR3: CASSVLGEDTQYF
DNA: TGTGCCAGCAGCGTTTTGGGAGAGGATACGCAGTATTTT

D: TRBD2
V: TRBV7-9
length: 15
J: TRBJ2-3
size: once
CDR3: CASSFGLASTDTQYF
DNA: TGTGCCAGCAGCTTCGGACTAGCAAGCACAGATACGCAGTATTTT

D: .
V: TRBV7-2
length: 18
J: TRBJ1-4
size: once
CDR3: CASSPLPQGRAANEKLFF
DNA: TGTGCCAGCAGCCCACTACCGCAGGGCAGGGCAGCTAATGAAAAACTGTTTTTT

D: .
V: TRBV7-6
length: 15
J: TRBJ1-1
size: few
CDR3: CASSLESGWNTEAFF
DNA: TGTGCCAGCAGCTTAGAATCAGGGTGGAACACTGAAGCTTTCTTT

D: .
V: TRBV4-2
length: 15
J: TRBJ1-2
size: .
CDR3: CASSQVAGGEKGYTF
DNA: TGTGCCAGCAGCCAAGTCGCGGGGGGCGAAAAAGGCTACACCTTC

D: .
V: TRBV10-3
length: 12
J: TRBJ1-1
size: .
CDR3: CAISEGTPEAFF
DNA: TGTGCCATCAGTGAGGGGACACCTGAAGCTTTCTTT

D: .
V: TRBV6-1
length: 15
J: TRBJ2-5
size: .
CDR3: CASRAGRVAIRTQYF
DNA: TGTGCCAGCAGAGCCGGAAGGGTGGCTATTCGGACCCAGTACTTC